This entry describes one TCR beta chain. Its cognate antigen is unknown. The data were obtained in a study of cytomegalovirus exposure and HLA in healthy donors. Study information: Samples from HLA-typed donors yielded about 85 million unique TCRs in an early data release. Study-wide findings and caveats: Reports showed the classifier diagnosing cytomegalovirus status with high specificity and sensitivity. A later analysis reportedly found fewer N-insertions in an Asian-associated ancestry cluster than the roughly 670-donor mean.

A multiplex PCR was run with 60 Vbeta primers and 13 Jbeta primers. The repertoire was sequenced with immunoSEQ multiplex PCR; TCRdb's copy has only in-frame clones and lacks some. Found here are 150,000 to 250,000 clones, approximately 79% of them singletons; the top ten hold about 4.6%. V was clipped by 3 bases and J by 11 bases, with 25 bases between them. This CDR3 contains 16 residues. CDR1 and CDR2 (germline): MNHEY, SMNVEV (reference sequence). The rearrangement joins TRBV27 to TRBJ1-1; D might be TRBD1 (6 bases). The TCR comes from a young woman in good health and CMV-seropositive. The sequenced sample was PBMCs. CDR3 coding DNA: TGTGCCAGCAGTTTTCAACCAGGGGAGAATTCCGTGGGTGCTTTCTTT. Translated, it gives CASSFQPGENSVGAFF.